This TCR beta chain was sequenced in a study of CD8+ T cells in alopecia areata (dated by TCRdb to 2016 to 2018). With respect to the entire study: The study used high-throughput TCRbeta sequencing to examine T cell clonal expansion in alopecia areata, in both the C3H/HeJ mouse model and human patients. Human TCRbeta sequencing covered scalp tissue and sorted CD4+ and CD8+ peripheral blood T cells from patchy and totalis/universalis alopecia areata patients and healthy controls. Clonality in the scalp was compared among normal scalp (n=4), patchy alopecia areata scalp (n=8), and alopecia totalis/universalis scalp (n=8). RNA came from the PAXgene miRNA kit for fixed scalp, the miRNeasy kit for PBMCs, and the RNeasy kit for mouse skin. TCRbeta CDR3 regions were amplified by immunoSEQ multiplex PCR with 35 Vbeta forward and 13 Jbeta reverse primers. Study-wide findings and limitations: Compared with mice, TCR sequences shared between patients were less clear, possibly partly because of HLA diversity across the patient population. Compared with normal scalp, lesional scalp, particularly in alopecia totalis/universalis, had higher clonality and more expanded CD8+ clones, which suggests antigenic drive. Resident alphabeta T cells in normal human skin are also sequenced, complicating scalp TCR repertoire analysis, unlike mouse skin dominated by gammadelta T cells.

PBMCs were isolated by density centrifugation and stained for CD3, CD4 and CD8, after which CD4+ and CD8+ T cells were sorted on a FACSAria. Scalp biopsies and blood samples were provided by unaffected controls. Comments on this clone: Its antigen remains undetermined. No much larger clone is present one base from it, and per-base qualities are unavailable.

The germline V gene yields WSHSY for CDR1 and SAAADI for CDR2. The V and J ends are trimmed by 3 bases and 9 bases, leaving 12 bases between them. The CDR3, from cysteine to phenylalanine, totals 12 residues. Only the CDR3 part of the read is kept: 36 bases, read in frame from the first base. Receptors were amplified or captured by the immunoSEQ multiplex PCR assay. RNA was extracted from all samples and reverse transcribed into cDNA as template for TCR sequencing. First-strand cDNA was synthesized using SuperScript III with a 2:1 mix of oligo-dT and random hexamers. A synthetic immune receptor repertoire was used to gauge amplification bias, and whatever bias remained was removed computationally. As for the original processing: After raw reads were preprocessed to remove errors, the CDR3 was defined following IMGT conventions as running from the conserved cysteine to phenylalanine. To get clonality, Shannon entropy was normalized by log2 of the number of productive unique TCRs and the result was subtracted from 1. Whether each scalp clone was CD4 or CD8 was inferred by checking scalp TCRbeta sequences against the CD4 and CD8 repertoires from sorted blood. In TCRdb, the immuneACCESS table is reduced to in-frame sequences with V and J assigned. These tables do not hold every clone; where another copy was compared, an unresolved V gene accounts for under half, and the others remain unexplained. V and J calls and clone size come straight from that table; D and trimming were deduced from the DNA. The table for this sample lists 90,000 to 120,000 clones; roughly 64% of them were counted only once. In total, the top ten clones hold 20% to 25% of the sample.

The sequence derives from a human donor in good health. The chain employs TRBV10-2 and TRBJ2-7; no confident D gene assignment can be made. Sequencing used CD8+ T cells sorted from blood. The CDR3 corresponds to CASSERSPGQYF. In nucleotides, the sequence is TGCGCCAGCAGTGAAAGGTCTCCGGGGCAGTACTTC.